The next 10 T cell receptor beta chains were all read from a single sample in a study of cytomegalovirus exposure and HLA in healthy donors. With 60 Vbeta and 13 Jbeta primers, the PCR was carried out. Libraries were prepared by immunoSEQ multiplex PCR; TCRdb keeps only in-frame clonotypes and omits some of them. The data contain roughly 150,000 clones, approximately 71% of them singletons. The sequencing input was PBMCs. The source is a woman between 18 and 29 years old in good health and CMV-seropositive.

This sequence joins TRBV19 and TRBJ2-7, with TRBD2 identical over 10 bases. Germline CDR1 is LNHDA and CDR2 is SQIVND (reference sequence). The CDR3 extends over 15 amino acids. With V trimmed by 8 bases and J by 6 bases, 13 bases remained unmatched. The CDR3 sequence: CASASGASGGSEQYF. The CDR3 region has the DNA TGTGCCAGTGCCTCGGGGGCTAGCGGGGGAAGCGAGCAGTACTTC.

This chain links TRBV5-5 with TRBJ1-5; TRBD1 matches 7 bases. Germline CDR1 reads SGHKS; CDR2 reads YYEKEE (reference sequence). The ends lost 4 bases at V and 3 bases at J; junction bases unmatched: 7. The CDR3 loop spans 15 amino acids. For the CDR3, the DNA is TGTGCCAGCAGCAAGGGACAGCCTGACAATCAGCCCCAGCATTTT. As protein: CASSKGQPDNQPQHF.

V is TRBV5-1 and J is TRBJ2-5; D gene uncertain. Trimming pared 3 bases from V and 3 bases from J, leaving 6 bases between. Per germline, CDR1 SGHRS and CDR2 YFSETQ. The CDR3 loop spans 12 amino acids. CDR3 nucleotide sequence: TGCGCCAGCAGCTCATCCAAAGAGACCCAGTACTTC. As protein: CASSSSKETQYF.

The genes are TRBV14 and TRBJ2-3; 7 nucleotides align to TRBD2. CDR1 SGHDN and CDR2 FVKESK come from the germline V gene. The CDR3 sequence is 16 residues long. V dropped 2 bases and J dropped 7; count of bases not matched to a gene: 12. For the CDR3, the DNA is TGTGCCAGCAGCCAATTCTCCGGGACTAACCGTAATACGCAGTATTTT. This gives the protein CASSQFSGTNRNTQYF.

The table lists this clone with a few counts. The chain couples TRBV5-5 to TRBJ1-4; D is ambiguous. Germline CDR1 is SGHKS and CDR2 is YYEKEE (reference sequence). The CDR3 runs 13 residues. The V end lost 2 bases, the J end lost 8 bases, and 10 bases lay between the germline ends. The CDR3 coding sequence is TGTGCCAGCAGCTTTGGACCGGGGGAAAAACTGTTTTTT. The encoded protein is CASSFGPGEKLFF. Supplemented by reference TRBV5-5 and TRBJ1-4, the full variable domain reads DAGVTQSPTHLIKTRGQQVTLRCSPISGHKSVSWYQQVLGQGPQFIFQYYEKEERGRGNFPDRFSARQFPNYSSELNVNALLLGDSALYLCASSFGPGEKLFFGSGTQLSVL.

This rearrangement joins TRBV4-2 to TRBJ2-7; tentative D call: TRBD2 (7 bases). The CDR3 sequence is 15 residues long. Per germline, CDR1 LGHNA and CDR2 YNFKEQ. V was pared by 0 bases and J by 2 bases, with 11 bases between. In DNA form, the CDR3 reads TGTGCCAGCAGCCAAGAGTCGCGGGGGCCCTACGAGCAGTACTTC. Its protein is CASSQESRGPYEQYF.

For the CDR3, the DNA is TGTGCCAGCAGCTCTGGGACGGGAGCTAACTATGGCTACACCTTC. This sequence encodes CASSSGTGANYGYTF. The V and J genes are TRBV7-9 and TRBJ1-2, with D possibly TRBD1 on 5 matching bases. CDR3 size: 15 residues. CDR1 and CDR2 (germline): SEHNR, FQNEAQ (reference sequence). Deletions cut 4 bases from V and 0 bases from J, with 12 bases between.

CDR3 loop: CASSQGSGGTDTQYF. CDR3 sequence (DNA): TGCGCCAGCAGCCAAGGTAGCGGGGGAACAGATACGCAGTATTTT. The chain is built from TRBV4-1 and TRBJ2-3; 9 bases agree with TRBD2. This CDR3 is built from 15 residues. Germline V gene sequence: CDR1 MGHRA, CDR2 YSYEKL. Trimming at V came to 1 base and at J to 3 bases, leaving 2 bases not matched to a gene.

V usage is TRBV7-2 and J usage is TRBJ2-1; D perhaps matches TRBD2 (5 bases). CDR3 length: 12 amino acids. From germline, CDR1 is SGHTA and CDR2 FQGNSA. The germline V and J ends were trimmed by 4 bases and 12 bases, with 13 bases remaining between them. As DNA, the CDR3 is TGTGCCAGCAGCTCCCTTGGACTTGTGCAGTTCTTC. Translated: CASSSLGLVQFF.

This chain uses TRBV7-2 with TRBJ2-1; 9 bases agree with TRBD1. CDR3 size: 12 residues. The junction had 8 bases not matched to a gene; V was cut back by 5 bases and J by 15 bases. Germline values: CDR1 SGHTA, CDR2 FQGNSA. CDR3 in amino acids: CASSGGTGLAFF. CDR3 nucleotides: TGTGCCAGCAGCGGAGGGACAGGGTTAGCGTTCTTC.